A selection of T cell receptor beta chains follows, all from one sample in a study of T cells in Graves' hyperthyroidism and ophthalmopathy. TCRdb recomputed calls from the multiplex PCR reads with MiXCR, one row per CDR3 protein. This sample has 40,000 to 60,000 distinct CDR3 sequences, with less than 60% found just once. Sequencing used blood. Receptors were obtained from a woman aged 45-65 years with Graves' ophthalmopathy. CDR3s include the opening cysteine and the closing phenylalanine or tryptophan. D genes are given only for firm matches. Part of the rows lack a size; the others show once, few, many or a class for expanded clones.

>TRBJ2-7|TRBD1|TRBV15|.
CATRGQVYEQYF
TGTGCCACCAGGGGACAGGTTTACGAGCAGTACTTC
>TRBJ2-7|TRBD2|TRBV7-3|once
CASSWAAGVPSEQYF
TGTGCCAGCAGCTGGGCAGCGGGAGTCCCCAGCGAGCAGTACTTC
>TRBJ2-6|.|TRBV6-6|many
CASSYAAIGRGAGEAGANVLTF
TGTGCCAGCAGTTACGCTGCTATCGGTCGGGGGGCGGGAGAGGCTGGGGCCAACGTCCTGACTTTC
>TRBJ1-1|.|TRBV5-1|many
CASSPGRLGTEAFF
TGCGCCAGCAGCCCGGGACGGCTGGGCACTGAAGCTTTCTTT
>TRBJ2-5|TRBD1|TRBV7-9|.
CASSFRGQAAETQYF
TGTGCCAGCAGCTTTAGGGGACAGGCCGCGGAGACCCAGTACTTC
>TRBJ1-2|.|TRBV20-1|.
CSVFDSYGYTF
TGCAGTGTTTTTGACAGCTATGGCTACACCTTC
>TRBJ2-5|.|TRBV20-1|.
CSVGEWETQYF
TGCAGTGTTGGAGAATGGGAGACCCAGTACTTC
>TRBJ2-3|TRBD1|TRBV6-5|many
CASRTGGPSTDTQYF
TGTGCCAGCAGGACAGGGGGCCCTAGCACAGATACGCAGTATTTT
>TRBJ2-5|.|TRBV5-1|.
CASSLSGTQYF
TGCGCCAGCAGCTTGTCAGGGACCCAGTACTTC
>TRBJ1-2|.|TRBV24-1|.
CATPTPGYGYTF
TGTGCCACCCCAACACCGGGCTATGGCTACACCTTC
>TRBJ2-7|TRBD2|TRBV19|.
CASSGGREKSYEQYF
TGTGCCAGTAGTGGAGGGCGGGAGAAGTCCTACGAGCAGTACTTC
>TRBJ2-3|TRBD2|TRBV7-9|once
CAGSSGAGQTDTQYF
TGTGCCGGCAGTTCGGGAGCGGGGCAAACAGACACGCAGTATTTT
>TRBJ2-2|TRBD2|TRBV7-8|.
CASSLEGLAGLPGELFF
TGTGCCAGCAGCTTAGAGGGGCTAGCGGGGCTTCCCGGGGAGCTGTTTTTT
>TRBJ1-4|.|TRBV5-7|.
CASSPQGGGDEKLFF
TGTGCCAGCTCACCACAAGGGGGTGGTGATGAAAAACTGTTTTTT
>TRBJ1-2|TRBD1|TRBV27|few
CASSRRGAEGYTF
TGTGCCAGCAGCCGCAGGGGGGCCGAGGGCTACACCTTC
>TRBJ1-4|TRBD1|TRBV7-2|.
CASSQIAQGASERLLF
TGTGCCAGCAGTCAGATTGCGCAGGGGGCTAGCGAAAGACTGCTTTTT
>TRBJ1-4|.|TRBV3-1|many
CASSQGRAEKLFF
TGTGCCAGCAGCCAAGGCAGGGCTGAAAAACTGTTTTTT
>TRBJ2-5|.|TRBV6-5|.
CASSPRTGEPETQYF
TGTGCCAGCTCACCACGAACAGGCGAGCCAGAGACCCAGTACTTC
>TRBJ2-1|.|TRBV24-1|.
CATSSVGGRNEQFF
TGTGCCACCAGTTCCGTTGGTGGGCGGAATGAGCAATTCTTC
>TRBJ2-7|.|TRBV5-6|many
CASSLGGGQYGEQYF
TGTGCCAGCAGCTTGGGGGGCGGTCAATATGGCGAGCAGTACTTC
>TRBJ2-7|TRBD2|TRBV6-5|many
CASTGGGYPAYEQYF
TGTGCCAGCACTGGGGGGGGGTACCCAGCCTACGAGCAGTACTTC
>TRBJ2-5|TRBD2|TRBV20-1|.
CSAVFTGGNETQYF
TGCAGTGCAGTGTTTACGGGGGGGAATGAGACCCAGTACTTC
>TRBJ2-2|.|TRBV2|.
CASSGCRIGTGEPFF
TGTGCCAGCAGTGGATGCAGGATCGGCACCGGGGAGCCGTTTTTT
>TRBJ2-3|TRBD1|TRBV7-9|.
CASSPRQGADTQYF
TGTGCCAGCAGCCCAAGACAGGGGGCAGATACGCAGTATTTT
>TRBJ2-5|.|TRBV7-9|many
CASSTSGVRRGETQYF
TGTGCCAGCAGCACCTCGGGGGTGAGGAGGGGAGAGACCCAGTACTTC
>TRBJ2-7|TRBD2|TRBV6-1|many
CASSGYYGRGFYEQYF
TGTGCCAGCAGTGGGTATTACGGGAGGGGGTTCTACGAGCAGTACTTC
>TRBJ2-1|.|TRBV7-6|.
CASSLGKEQLF
TGTGCCAGCAGCCTTGGCAAGGAGCAGCTCTTC
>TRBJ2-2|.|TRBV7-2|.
CACSIGVDGELFF
TGTGCCTGCAGCATAGGGGTGGATGGGGAGCTGTTTTTT
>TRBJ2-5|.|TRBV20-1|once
CSARGGYGQETQYF
TGCAGTGCTAGAGGGGGGTACGGTCAAGAGACCCAGTACTTC
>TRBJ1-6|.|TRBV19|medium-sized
CASSTGVALHF
TGTGCCAGTAGTACAGGGGTAGCCCTCCACTTT
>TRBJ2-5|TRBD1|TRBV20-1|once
CSPGQGGETQYF
TGCAGCCCGGGACAGGGGGGAGAGACCCAGTACTTC
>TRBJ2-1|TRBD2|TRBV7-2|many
CASSLWGGSYNEQFF
TGTGCCAGCAGCTTATGGGGGGGTTCCTACAATGAGCAGTTCTTC
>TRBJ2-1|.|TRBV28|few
CASYDRGSSYNEQFF
TGTGCCAGCTACGACCGGGGGAGCTCCTACAATGAGCAGTTCTTC
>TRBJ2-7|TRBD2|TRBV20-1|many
CSAVAGLALDWGYEQYF
TGCAGTGCCGTTGCGGGACTAGCGCTTGACTGGGGCTACGAGCAGTACTTC
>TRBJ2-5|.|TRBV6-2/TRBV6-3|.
CASKIPSGTSRETQYF
TGTGCCAGCAAGATACCCTCCGGGACTTCGAGGGAGACCCAGTACTTC
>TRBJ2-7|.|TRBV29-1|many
CSVSGGETYEQYF
TGCAGCGTTTCAGGCGGGGAAACCTACGAGCAGTACTTC
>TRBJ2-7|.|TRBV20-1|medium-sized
CSELRSGAYEQYF
TGCAGTGAATTAAGGTCGGGGGCCTACGAGCAGTACTTC
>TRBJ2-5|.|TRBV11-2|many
CASSLAPTQETQYF
TGTGCCAGCAGCTTAGCCCCTACCCAAGAGACCCAGTACTTC
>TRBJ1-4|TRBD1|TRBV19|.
CASSPGSAQGDRVGLFF
TGTGCCAGTAGTCCCGGGTCCGCACAGGGCGACAGGGTGGGACTGTTTTTT
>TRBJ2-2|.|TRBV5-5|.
CASSPREDRETGELFF
TGTGCCAGCAGCCCCCGGGAGGACAGAGAGACCGGGGAGCTGTTTTTT
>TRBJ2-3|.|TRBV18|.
CASSPRGRGSDTQYF
TGTGCCAGCTCACCACGTGGTCGGGGTTCGGATACGCAGTATTTT
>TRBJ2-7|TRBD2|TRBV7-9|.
CASSLNARTSGDYEQYF
TGTGCCAGCAGCTTAAACGCCCGGACTAGCGGGGACTACGAGCAGTACTTC
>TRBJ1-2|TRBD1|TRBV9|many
CASSLGQGARVSGGYTF
TGTGCCAGCAGCCTCGGACAGGGGGCGCGAGTTTCGGGCGGCTACACCTTC
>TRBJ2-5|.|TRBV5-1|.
CASSSGDGGNQPQYF
TGCGCCAGCAGCTCCGGGGACGGGGGCAATCAGCCCCAGTACTTC
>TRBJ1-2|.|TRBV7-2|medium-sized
CASTRLGGVLGYTF
TGTGCCAGCACCCGACTTGGGGGCGTACTTGGCTACACCTTC
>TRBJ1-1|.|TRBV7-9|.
CASSLDAPLRARAFF
TGTGCCAGCAGCTTAGACGCCCCATTGAGGGCGCGTGCTTTCTTT
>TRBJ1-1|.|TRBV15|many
CATGRGRGTEAFF
TGTGCCACCGGCAGGGGTCGTGGCACTGAAGCTTTCTTT
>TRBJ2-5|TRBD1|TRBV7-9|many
CASSLGTGQETQYF
TGTGCCAGCAGCTTAGGGACAGGCCAAGAGACCCAGTACTTC
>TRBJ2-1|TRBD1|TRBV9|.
CASSFDRGFEQFF
TGTGCCAGCAGTTTCGACAGGGGGTTTGAGCAGTTCTTC
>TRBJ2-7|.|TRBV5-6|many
CASSFRGGEQYF
TGTGCCAGCAGCTTTAGAGGGGGGGAGCAGTACTTC
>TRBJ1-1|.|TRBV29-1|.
CSGGQGNTEASF
TGCAGCGGGGGGCAAGGGAACACTGAAGCTTCCTTT
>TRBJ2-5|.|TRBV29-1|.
CSVEVWGAEPQYF
TGCAGCGTTGAAGTATGGGGGGCTGAACCCCAGTACTTC
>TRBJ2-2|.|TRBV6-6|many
CASSQPGLNTGELFF
TGTGCCAGCAGTCAGCCCGGATTGAACACCGGGGAGCTGTTTTTT